These T cell receptor beta chains were read from a single sample in a study of identical twins. Via MiXCR, TCRdb re-called the 5' RACE reads, giving one row per CDR3 protein. The sample lists 400,000 to 500,000 distinct CDR3 sequences; over 11% were seen once. These data were also reused for a study on yellow fever vaccine responses in identical twins.

The sequenced sample was CD4+ T cells sorted from blood. The receptor set was obtained from a woman aged 18-29 years in good health. CDR3s include the opening cysteine and the closing phenylalanine or tryptophan. The D gene is left open where the match is weak. Clone size is not always given. Where it is, it says once, few, many or a class for expanded clones.

j_gene	abundance	v_gene	d_gene	CDR3aa	CDR3nt
TRBJ2-7	-	TRBV12-3/TRBV12-4	TRBD1	CASTLGTGGVIDAYEQYF	TGTGCCAGCACCTTAGGGACAGGGGGTGTAATCGACGCCTACGAGCAGTACTTC
TRBJ2-7	many	TRBV5-1	TRBD1	CASSLTSGQGTDEQYF	TGCGCCAGCAGCTTAACTTCGGGACAGGGAACGGACGAGCAGTACTTC
TRBJ2-5	few	TRBV28	TRBD2	CASTTQIGREGRETQYF	TGTGCCAGCACTACACAGATTGGGCGGGAGGGCCGTGAGACCCAGTACTTC
TRBJ2-7	-	TRBV20-1	-	CSARQGWGVEQYF	TGCAGTGCTAGACAGGGGTGGGGGGTGGAGCAGTACTTC
TRBJ2-2	-	TRBV15	-	CATAIRDIIAGELFF	TGTGCCACCGCAATCAGGGACATTATCGCCGGGGAGCTGTTTTTT
TRBJ2-6	many	TRBV20-1	TRBD1	CSALGDRDTGANVLTF	TGCAGTGCCTTAGGGGACAGGGATACTGGGGCCAACGTCCTGACTTTC
TRBJ2-7	few	TRBV27	-	CASSTDPTYEQYF	TGTGCCAGCAGTACCGATCCCACCTACGAGCAGTACTTC
TRBJ2-3	many	TRBV4-2	TRBD1	CASSQASGTGSTDTQYF	TGTGCCAGCAGCCAAGCATCCGGGACAGGGAGCACAGATACGCAGTATTTT
TRBJ2-7	-	TRBV2	-	CASRSSSYEQYF	TGTGCCAGCAGGTCTAGCTCCTACGAGCAGTACTTC
TRBJ1-6	many	TRBV20-1	-	CSASGPSLPLHF	TGCAGTGCTAGCGGACCCTCCCTACCCCTCCACTTT
TRBJ2-1	few	TRBV7-2	TRBD2	CASSLALDLASGNGIRQFF	TGTGCCAGCAGCTTAGCGTTGGACCTAGCCAGCGGGAATGGTATTAGGCAGTTCTTC
TRBJ2-3	many	TRBV12-3/TRBV12-4	-	CASMSGSTDTQYF	TGTGCCAGCATGAGCGGGAGCACAGATACGCAGTATTTT
TRBJ2-7	-	TRBV7-9	TRBD1	CASSSGQAREQYF	TGTGCCAGCAGCAGTGGACAGGCGCGGGAGCAGTACTTC
TRBJ1-6	few	TRBV28	-	CASSFAQGMNSPLHF	TGTGCCAGCAGTTTCGCACAGGGTATGAATTCACCCCTCCACTTT
TRBJ2-1	many	TRBV4-3	-	CASSHAGTANEQFF	TGCGCCAGCAGCCACGCCGGGACTGCCAATGAGCAGTTCTTC
TRBJ2-5	few	TRBV25-1	-	CASSDPLQGLETQYF	TGTGCCAGCAGTGACCCATTGCAGGGGTTGGAGACCCAGTACTTC